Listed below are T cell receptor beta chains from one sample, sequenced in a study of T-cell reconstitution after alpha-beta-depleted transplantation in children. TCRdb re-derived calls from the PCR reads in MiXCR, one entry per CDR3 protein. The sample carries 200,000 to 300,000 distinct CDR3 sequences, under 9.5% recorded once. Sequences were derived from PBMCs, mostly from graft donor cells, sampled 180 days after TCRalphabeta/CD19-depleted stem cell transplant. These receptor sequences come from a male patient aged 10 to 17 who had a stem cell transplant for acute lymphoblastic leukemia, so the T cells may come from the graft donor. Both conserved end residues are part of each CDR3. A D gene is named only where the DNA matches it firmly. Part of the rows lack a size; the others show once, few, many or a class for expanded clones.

CASSQGAASGRKTQYF,TGTGCCAGCAGCCAAGGAGCAGCTAGCGGGAGAAAGACCCAGTACTTC,many,TRBV14,TRBJ2-5,TRBD2
CSARDGGLASHEQFF,TGCAGTGCTAGAGATGGGGGACTAGCTTCCCATGAGCAGTTCTTC,many,TRBV20-1,TRBJ2-1,TRBD2
CASSVDGTGGKREQYF,TGTGCCAGCAGCGTAGACGGGACAGGGGGCAAGAGGGAGCAGTACTTC,few,TRBV9,TRBJ2-7,TRBD1
CSVGVGGYSSYEQYF,TGCAGCGTTGGGGTCGGAGGTTACAGCTCCTACGAGCAGTACTTC,many,TRBV29-1,TRBJ2-7,.
CASSSPERPPIAKNIQYF,TGTGCCAGCAGTTCCCCCGAGCGGCCTCCTATAGCCAAAAACATTCAGTACTTC,few,TRBV6-2/TRBV6-3,TRBJ2-4,.
CSASQGPYEQYF,TGCAGCGCTTCTCAGGGGCCCTACGAGCAGTACTTC,many,TRBV29-1,TRBJ2-7,.
CASSLWDNSYEQYF,TGTGCCAGCAGTCTCTGGGACAACTCCTACGAGCAGTACTTC,many,TRBV12-3/TRBV12-4,TRBJ2-7,.
CASSQGRYSNQPQHF,TGTGCCAGCAGTCAGGGTCGGTATAGCAATCAGCCCCAGCATTTT,many,TRBV28,TRBJ1-5,.
CASSGRTNTEAFF,TGTGCTAGCTCGGGACGGACGAACACTGAAGCTTTCTTT,many,TRBV12-5,TRBJ1-1,.
CASSHGQGARGYTF,TGTGCCAGCAGCCACGGACAGGGGGCGCGAGGCTACACCTTC,many,TRBV7-9,TRBJ1-2,TRBD1
CATRQAPYEQYF,TGTGCCACCAGACAGGCCCCCTACGAGCAGTACTTC,many,TRBV24-1,TRBJ2-7,.
CASSLGQGWNEQFF,TGTGCCAGCAGTTTGGGACAGGGTTGGAATGAGCAGTTCTTC,many,TRBV12-3/TRBV12-4,TRBJ2-1,TRBD1
CASSQDGGPYEQYF,TGCGCCAGCAGCCAAGATGGCGGGCCCTACGAGCAGTACTTC,.,TRBV4-3,TRBJ2-7,.
CASSEDRITDTQYF,TGTGCCAGCAGCGAGGACAGGATCACAGATACGCAGTATTTT,.,TRBV2,TRBJ2-3,TRBD1
CATSGPGARYGYTF,TGTGCCACCAGCGGCCCGGGAGCCCGCTATGGCTACACCTTC,many,TRBV15,TRBJ1-2,.
CASSSGLGELFF,TGTGCCAGCAGTTCGGGTCTCGGGGAGCTGTTTTTT,many,TRBV12-3/TRBV12-4,TRBJ2-2,.
CASSLSQGDTQYF,TGTGCCAGCAGTTTAAGTCAAGGAGATACGCAGTATTTT,many,TRBV12-3/TRBV12-4,TRBJ2-3,.
CASGRDTNYGYTF,TGTGCCAGCGGCCGGGACACGAACTATGGCTACACCTTC,many,TRBV6-5,TRBJ1-2,.
CASSFNTGELFF,TGTGCCAGCAGCTTTAACACCGGGGAGCTGTTTTTT,many,TRBV5-5,TRBJ2-2,.
CATSREGLAGGRWQYF,TGTGCCACCAGCAGAGAAGGACTAGCGGGAGGTCGGTGGCAGTACTTC,many,TRBV15,TRBJ2-7,TRBD2
CASRTSGISYEQYF,TGTGCCAGCAGGACTAGCGGGATCTCCTACGAGCAGTACTTC,many,TRBV12-3/TRBV12-4,TRBJ2-7,TRBD2